Listed here is a single T cell receptor (beta chain). This sample is part of a study of blood T cell repertoires in COVID-19. Study-wide background: Samples taken during acute and convalescent COVID-19 were collected in the United States, Italy and Spain. The cDNA or gDNA used as material had been derived from T cells, B-cell-depleted T cells, or PBMCs.

Germline trimming cut 7 bases from V and 4 bases from J; bases unmatched to any gene: 9. The CDR3 is made up of 13 amino acids. Germline loops: CDR1 SQVTM, CDR2 ANQGSEA. Source study methods: Amplifying reference gene primers gave estimates of nucleated cell counts. Using immunoSEQ multiplex PCR, the repertoire was profiled, and TCRdb retains in-frame clones only, with some absent. D and trimming were read from the DNA, whereas the V and J calls and clone size are those reported in that table. The top ten clones hold 5.8% of a sample with roughly 80,000 clones, 80% of them seen once. This sequence was found in a man aged 55 to 70 with active or convalescent COVID-19. What was sequenced was peripheral blood. V usage is TRBV29-1 and J usage is TRBJ1-1; 7 nucleotides match TRBD1. The CDR3: CSGTNRGGTEAFF. CDR3 coding DNA: TGCAGCGGAACCAACAGGGGTGGCACTGAAGCTTTCTTT.